This T cell receptor (beta chain) is from a study of control samples from healthy donors and cancer patients. Profiling relied on immunoSEQ multiplex PCR, and the TCRdb table lists in-frame clones only, not all of them. Among over 80,000 clones, about 85% were seen once, and the ten largest hold approximately 20%. V lost 4 bases, J lost 2 bases, and 12 bases lay in between. Germline V CDR1 and CDR2: SGHNT, YYREEE (reference sequence). The CDR3 loop spans 14 amino acids. The sample was blood. This chain links TRBV5-4 with TRBJ1-2; D not certain. The TCR was taken from a man aged 30 to 45 in good health. This chain's CDR3 is CASSPAGRNYGYTF. In DNA, the CDR3 is TGTGCCAGCAGCCCCGCGGGAAGGAACTATGGCTACACCTTC.